These T cell receptor beta chains were read from a single sample in a study of T-cell memory formation after mild COVID-19. TCRdb passed the 5' RACE reads through MiXCR, listing each CDR3 protein once. The sample records 500,000 to 550,000 distinct CDR3 sequences, about a fifth being singletons. The sample comprised PBMCs or a T cell subset sorted from them (not recorded which). The receptors stem from an adult woman who had mild COVID-19 (a few samples of this study predate the infection). Cell type and time point are not known. Each CDR3 is given with its conserved first and last residue. The D gene is left open where the match is weak. Clone size is not always given. Where it is, it says once, few, many or a class for expanded clones.

CASSQLAGGPRYEQYF	TGTGCCAGCAGCCAACTAGCGGGAGGGCCGAGGTACGAGCAGTACTTC	TRBJ2-7	TRBD2	TRBV7-2	many
CASLATRMNTGELFF	TGTGCCAGCTTAGCGACCAGGATGAACACCGGGGAGCTGTTTTTT	TRBJ2-2	-	TRBV6-2/TRBV6-3	few
CASSSAGAYNEQFF	TGTGCCAGCAGTTCGGCGGGGGCCTACAATGAGCAGTTCTTC	TRBJ2-1	TRBD2	TRBV6-5	few
CASSLSTGHSSYEQYF	TGTGCCAGCAGCCTTTCTACAGGGCATAGCTCCTACGAGCAGTACTTC	TRBJ2-7	-	TRBV3-1	many
CSAPKLGSGLAGPQTQYF	TGCAGTGCTCCGAAGTTGGGATCAGGACTAGCGGGCCCCCAGACCCAGTACTTC	TRBJ2-5	TRBD2	TRBV20-1	-
CASSQRTSGNYEQYF	TGCGCCAGCAGCCAAAGGACTAGCGGCAACTACGAGCAGTACTTC	TRBJ2-7	TRBD2	TRBV4-3	few
CASSWDRSQPQHF	TGTGCCAGCAGTTGGGACAGGTCTCAGCCCCAGCATTTT	TRBJ1-5	TRBD1	TRBV6-2/TRBV6-3	once
CSVPWRGNEQFF	TGCAGCGTCCCTTGGAGGGGCAATGAGCAGTTCTTC	TRBJ2-1	-	TRBV29-1	-
CASSLLGYEQYF	TGTGCCAGCAGCTTACTAGGCTACGAGCAGTACTTC	TRBJ2-7	-	TRBV7-9	many
CASSARDFGTPLHF	TGTGCCAGCAGCGCCCGGGACTTTGGTACACCCCTCCACTTT	TRBJ1-6	-	TRBV3-1	few
CASSSLSSGQHNSPLHF	TGTGCCAGCAGCTCCCTTTCTTCGGGACAGCATAATTCACCCCTCCACTTT	TRBJ1-6	TRBD1	TRBV6-5	few
CATRSRDRAQRELFF	TGTGCCACCAGGTCCCGGGACAGGGCTCAAAGGGAGCTGTTTTTT	TRBJ2-2	TRBD1	TRBV24-1	few
CASSPWTSGRYEQYF	TGTGCCAGCAGCCCTTGGACTAGCGGGAGATACGAGCAGTACTTC	TRBJ2-7	TRBD2	TRBV5-6	-
CASSYSTSGRSYNEQFF	TGTGCCAGCAGTTACTCAACTAGCGGGAGATCCTACAATGAGCAGTTCTTC	TRBJ2-1	TRBD2	TRBV6-5	few
CASSYRRESTGELFF	TGTGCCAGCAGTTACCGCAGAGAGAGCACCGGGGAGCTGTTTTTT	TRBJ2-2	-	TRBV6-5	-
CASSSSSGYTGELFF	TGTGCCAGCAGTTCATCTTCGGGGTACACCGGGGAGCTGTTTTTT	TRBJ2-2	-	TRBV12-3/TRBV12-4	-
CASSQGFTETQYF	TGTGCCAGCAGCCAGGGGTTCACAGAGACCCAGTACTTC	TRBJ2-5	-	TRBV3-1	few
CASSPPWGGTQYF	TGTGCCAGCAGTCCCCCGTGGGGGGGGACCCAGTACTTC	TRBJ2-5	TRBD2	TRBV6-5	-
CAISETRNYGYTF	TGTGCCATCAGTGAGACCAGGAACTATGGCTACACCTTC	TRBJ1-2	-	TRBV10-3	many
CSVEYGGNSNQPQHF	TGCAGCGTTGAATATGGAGGGAATAGCAATCAGCCCCAGCATTTT	TRBJ1-5	-	TRBV29-1	-
CASSIRGLARDEQFF	TGTGCCAGCAGCATCCGAGGACTAGCGAGGGATGAGCAGTTCTTC	TRBJ2-1	TRBD2	TRBV7-6	-
CASTPGQGNEKLFF	TGTGCCAGTACCCCGGGACAGGGGAATGAAAAACTGTTTTTT	TRBJ1-4	TRBD1	TRBV19	few
CSTRPGTTYEQYF	TGCAGTACCAGACCCGGGACCACCTACGAGCAGTACTTC	TRBJ2-7	-	TRBV20-1	-
CASSESENLYNEQFF	TGTGCCAGCAGTGAAAGCGAGAACTTATACAATGAGCAGTTCTTC	TRBJ2-1	-	TRBV25-1	-
CASSLRWGERDEQFF	TGCGCCAGCAGCCTCCGCTGGGGGGAAAGGGATGAGCAGTTCTTC	TRBJ2-1	-	TRBV4-3	-
CASSSSGRWTDTQYF	TGTGCCAGCAGTTCCAGCGGGAGGTGGACAGATACGCAGTATTTT	TRBJ2-3	TRBD2	TRBV6-2/TRBV6-3	-
CASSLQEPIIGYTF	TGTGCCAGCAGCTTACAGGAGCCTATAATTGGCTACACCTTC	TRBJ1-2	-	TRBV7-9	many
CASSPPHGVGELFF	TGTGCCAGCAGCCCCCCGCACGGGGTGGGGGAGCTGTTTTTT	TRBJ2-2	-	TRBV9	-
CASSRYMNTEAFF	TGTGCCAGCAGCCGTTATATGAACACTGAAGCTTTCTTT	TRBJ1-1	-	TRBV11-2	few
CASSLQGVAYNEQFF	TGCGCCAGCAGCTTACAGGGGGTAGCATACAATGAGCAGTTCTTC	TRBJ2-1	TRBD1	TRBV5-1	many
CASSPAGVRNEQYF	TGTGCCAGCAGTCCCGCGGGAGTTCGGAACGAGCAGTACTTC	TRBJ2-7	TRBD2	TRBV6-2/TRBV6-3	-
CASSLVQGRPTEAFF	TGTGCCAGCAGCTTAGTTCAGGGACGGCCCACTGAAGCTTTCTTT	TRBJ1-1	-	TRBV7-2	few